This entry features one TCR beta chain sequence. The CDR3 covers 15 residues. Per germline, CDR1 SGHVS and CDR2 FQNEAQ. Trimming pared 1 base from V and 1 base from J, leaving 8 bases between. This entry comes from a study of cytomegalovirus exposure and HLA in healthy donors. In the PCR, 60 Vbeta and 13 Jbeta primers were used. TCRdb's copy holds only in-frame clones and misses some; the assay was immunoSEQ multiplex PCR. The data include 100,000 to 150,000 clones; the top ten clones carry about 2.3%. The receptor's source is a man between 40 and 49 years old in good health and CMV-seronegative. The specimen was PBMCs. J is TRBJ2-1 and V is TRBV7-8; TRBD2 is a possible D gene (5 bases). The CDR3 reads CASSLERDSYNEQFF. CDR3 DNA sequence: TGTGCCAGCAGCTTAGAGAGGGATTCCTACAATGAGCAGTTCTTC.